The source of this T cell receptor beta chain is a study of blood T cells in healthy people across ages. Concerning this clonotype: What it binds is not known.

Each donor gave roughly 9.8 milliliters of peripheral blood. For the second PCR, which ran for about 6 to 11 cycles, a sample-barcoded 5' primer and a J-beta primer mix were used. TCRdb fed the 5' RACE reads into MiXCR, producing one record per CDR3 protein. The sample contains under 2,000,000 distinct CDR3 sequences, 49% of which appear only once. Study findings and constraints: Greater diversity and more naive CD4+ cells were seen in long-lived donors than in aged donors. Diversity figures based on one million T cells were deemed too low. Strong correlation was found linking TCR beta diversity to naive T cell percentage.

Germline V gives CDR1 DFQATT, CDR2 SNEGSKA (reference sequence). The CDR3 runs 13 residues. V was shortened by 8 bases and J by 3 bases, with 17 bases between the two germline ends. The sample comprised blood. This chain joins TRBV20-1 and TRBJ2-7; D unresolved. The sequence came from a woman aged 40 to 50 in good health. For the CDR3, the DNA is TGCAGTCCCGGTGCTGGCGAGAGCTACGAGCAGTACTTC. This translates into CSPGAGESYEQYF.